The rows below give T cell receptor beta chains drawn from one sample of a study of blood T cells in healthy people across ages. MiXCR, run by TCRdb on the 5' RACE reads, gives a single entry per CDR3 protein. In the table there are hundreds of thousands of distinct CDR3 sequences, under 55% of which are singletons. Sequenced sample: blood. These receptors originate from a man aged 55 to 69 in good health. CDR3s include the opening cysteine and the closing phenylalanine or tryptophan. The order of the fields is J gene, clone size, D gene, V gene, CDR3 protein, CDR3 DNA. The D gene is left open where the match is weak. Clone size is shown for a subset of rows, as once, few, many or a class of expanded clone.

J gene: TRBJ1-6; clone size: NA; D gene: TRBD1; V gene: TRBV20-1; CDR3 protein: CSANRDRFLSPLHF; CDR3 DNA: TGCAGTGCCAACCGGGACAGGTTTTTGTCACCCCTCCACTTT
J gene: TRBJ1-5; clone size: many; D gene: NA; V gene: TRBV7-2; CDR3 protein: CASSLDGNQPQHF; CDR3 DNA: TGTGCCAGCAGCTTAGACGGCAATCAGCCCCAGCATTTT
J gene: TRBJ1-2; clone size: NA; D gene: NA; V gene: TRBV4-3; CDR3 protein: CASSQEGFATPSGYTF; CDR3 DNA: TGCGCCAGCAGCCAAGAAGGGTTTGCGACCCCAAGTGGCTACACCTTC
J gene: TRBJ1-2; clone size: NA; D gene: NA; V gene: TRBV2; CDR3 protein: CTSGERGIVDGYTF; CDR3 DNA: TGTACCAGCGGTGAGAGGGGTATTGTGGATGGCTACACCTTC
J gene: TRBJ2-7; clone size: few; D gene: TRBD1; V gene: TRBV20-1; CDR3 protein: CSARDPGGLQYF; CDR3 DNA: TGCAGTGCTAGAGATCCAGGGGGCCTACAGTACTTC
J gene: TRBJ2-5; clone size: few; D gene: NA; V gene: TRBV20-1; CDR3 protein: CSARDSRGQETQYF; CDR3 DNA: TGCAGTGCTAGGGACAGCAGGGGTCAAGAGACCCAGTACTTC
J gene: TRBJ2-3; clone size: few; D gene: NA; V gene: TRBV25-1; CDR3 protein: CASSGRAADTQYF; CDR3 DNA: TGTGCCAGCAGTGGCAGGGCTGCAGATACGCAGTATTTT
J gene: TRBJ2-2; clone size: NA; D gene: NA; V gene: TRBV5-1; CDR3 protein: CASSLEVGQGTGELFF; CDR3 DNA: TGCGCCAGCAGCTTGGAGGTAGGGCAAGGCACCGGGGAGCTGTTTTTT
J gene: TRBJ1-4; clone size: NA; D gene: TRBD1; V gene: TRBV28; CDR3 protein: CASTGGFEKLFF; CDR3 DNA: TGTGCCAGCACAGGGGGCTTTGAAAAACTGTTTTTT
J gene: TRBJ2-1; clone size: few; D gene: TRBD2; V gene: TRBV20-1; CDR3 protein: CSARTGLATNNEQFF; CDR3 DNA: TGCAGTGCTAGGACGGGACTAGCAACCAACAATGAGCAGTTCTTC
J gene: TRBJ2-3; clone size: once; D gene: NA; V gene: TRBV20-1; CDR3 protein: CSPTAVGATDTQYF; CDR3 DNA: TGCAGTCCTACCGCAGTGGGGGCCACAGATACGCAGTATTTT
J gene: TRBJ1-2; clone size: few; D gene: TRBD1; V gene: TRBV7-8; CDR3 protein: CASTRDRGYGYTF; CDR3 DNA: TGTGCCAGCACCCGGGACAGGGGCTATGGCTACACCTTC
J gene: TRBJ2-1; clone size: NA; D gene: NA; V gene: TRBV4-3; CDR3 protein: CASSQDGQLRNKQFF; CDR3 DNA: TGCGCCAGCAGCCAAGACGGACAGTTACGGAATAAGCAGTTCTTC
J gene: TRBJ2-1; clone size: NA; D gene: TRBD1; V gene: TRBV6-1; CDR3 protein: CASSELGQGLNEQFF; CDR3 DNA: TGTGCCAGCAGTGAACTTGGACAGGGACTCAATGAGCAGTTCTTC
J gene: TRBJ1-4; clone size: few; D gene: NA; V gene: TRBV20-1; CDR3 protein: CSAKRVVRGDLAELFF; CDR3 DNA: TGCAGTGCTAAGCGGGTCGTGAGGGGTGATTTAGCGGAACTGTTTTTT
J gene: TRBJ2-2; clone size: NA; D gene: TRBD1; V gene: TRBV5-1; CDR3 protein: CASSHLPGQGFTGELFF; CDR3 DNA: TGCGCCAGCAGCCACCTACCGGGACAGGGGTTCACCGGGGAGCTGTTTTTT
J gene: TRBJ2-2; clone size: NA; D gene: NA; V gene: TRBV20-1; CDR3 protein: CSARNRDMNTGELFF; CDR3 DNA: TGCAGTGCTAGAAACCGGGACATGAACACCGGGGAGCTGTTTTTT
J gene: TRBJ1-5; clone size: NA; D gene: TRBD1; V gene: TRBV2; CDR3 protein: CASRKRQGDGQPQHF; CDR3 DNA: TGTGCCAGCCGAAAGAGACAGGGCGATGGTCAGCCCCAGCATTTT
J gene: TRBJ1-2; clone size: NA; D gene: NA; V gene: TRBV20-1; CDR3 protein: CSARGGTGRFGGYTF; CDR3 DNA: TGCAGTGCTAGAGGTGGGACGGGAAGGTTTGGTGGCTACACCTTC
J gene: TRBJ2-3; clone size: few; D gene: NA; V gene: TRBV20-1; CDR3 protein: CSARNLGTQYF; CDR3 DNA: TGCAGTGCCCGCAACTTGGGTACGCAGTATTTT
J gene: TRBJ1-4; clone size: NA; D gene: NA; V gene: TRBV14; CDR3 protein: CASSRWSNEKLFF; CDR3 DNA: TGTGCCAGTTCCAGGTGGTCTAATGAAAAACTGTTTTTT
J gene: TRBJ1-1; clone size: NA; D gene: TRBD1; V gene: TRBV2; CDR3 protein: CVSIGTGGSEAFF; CDR3 DNA: TGTGTCAGCATTGGGACAGGGGGCTCTGAAGCTTTCTTT
J gene: TRBJ2-7; clone size: NA; D gene: TRBD2; V gene: TRBV7-2; CDR3 protein: CASSSGLAGGVREQYF; CDR3 DNA: TGTGCCAGCAGCTCCGGACTAGCGGGGGGGGTTCGTGAGCAGTACTTC
J gene: TRBJ2-7; clone size: many; D gene: TRBD2; V gene: TRBV6-2/TRBV6-3; CDR3 protein: CASHRGLGAYEQYF; CDR3 DNA: TGTGCCAGCCACCGGGGACTAGGAGCCTACGAGCAGTACTTC